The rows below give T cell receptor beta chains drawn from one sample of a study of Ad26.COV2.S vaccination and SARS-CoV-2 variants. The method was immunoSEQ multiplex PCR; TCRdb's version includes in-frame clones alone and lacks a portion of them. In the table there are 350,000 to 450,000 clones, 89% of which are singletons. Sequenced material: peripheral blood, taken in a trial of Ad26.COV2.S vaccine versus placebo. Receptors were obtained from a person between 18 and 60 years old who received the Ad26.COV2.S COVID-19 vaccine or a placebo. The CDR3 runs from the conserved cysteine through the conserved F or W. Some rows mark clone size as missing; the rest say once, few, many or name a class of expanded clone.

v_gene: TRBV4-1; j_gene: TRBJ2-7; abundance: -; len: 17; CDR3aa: CASSHGTSGRGAGEQYF
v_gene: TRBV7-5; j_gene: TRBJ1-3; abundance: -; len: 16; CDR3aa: CARSLVGWPRQNTIYF
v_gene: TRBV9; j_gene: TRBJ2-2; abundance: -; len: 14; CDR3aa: CASSPPQGAGELFF
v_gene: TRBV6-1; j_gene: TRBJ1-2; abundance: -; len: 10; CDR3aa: CASSEHGYTF
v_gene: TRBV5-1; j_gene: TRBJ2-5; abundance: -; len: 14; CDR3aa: CASRRTSGGETQYF
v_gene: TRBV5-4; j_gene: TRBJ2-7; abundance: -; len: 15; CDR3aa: CASSPGIESSYEQYF
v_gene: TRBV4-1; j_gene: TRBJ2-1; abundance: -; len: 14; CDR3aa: CASSQDLTYNEQFF
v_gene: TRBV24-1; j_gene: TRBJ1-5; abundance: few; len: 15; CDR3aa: CATSDTTGGEQPQHF
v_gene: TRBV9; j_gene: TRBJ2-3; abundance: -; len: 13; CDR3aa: CASSVEGTDTQYF
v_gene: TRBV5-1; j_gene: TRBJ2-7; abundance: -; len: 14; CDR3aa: CASSFQGQGDEQYF
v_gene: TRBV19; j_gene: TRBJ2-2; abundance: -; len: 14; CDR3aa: CASNPGKFTGELFF
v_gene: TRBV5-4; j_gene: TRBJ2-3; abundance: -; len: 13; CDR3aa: CASSLSSTDTQYF
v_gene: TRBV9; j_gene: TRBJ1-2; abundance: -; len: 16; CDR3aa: CASSVDPRDTWDGYTF
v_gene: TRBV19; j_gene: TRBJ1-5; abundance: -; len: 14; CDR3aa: CASLRQGASQPQHF
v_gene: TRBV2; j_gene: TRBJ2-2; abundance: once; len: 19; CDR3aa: CASSERGVGPDGSTGELFF
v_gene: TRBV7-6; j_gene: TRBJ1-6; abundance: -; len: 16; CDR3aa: CASSLGAGSYNSPLHF
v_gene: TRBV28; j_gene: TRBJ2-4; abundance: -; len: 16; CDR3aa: CASRDSILRDKNIQYF
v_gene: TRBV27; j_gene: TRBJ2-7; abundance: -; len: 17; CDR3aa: CASSLLRTGKGSYEQYF
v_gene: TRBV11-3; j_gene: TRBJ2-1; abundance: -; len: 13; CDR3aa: CASRPRGSNEQFF
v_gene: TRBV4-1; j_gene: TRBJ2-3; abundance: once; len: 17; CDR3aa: CASSQGTSLRGTDTQYF
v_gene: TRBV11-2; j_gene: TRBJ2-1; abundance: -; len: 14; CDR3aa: CASSFESGRAHQFF
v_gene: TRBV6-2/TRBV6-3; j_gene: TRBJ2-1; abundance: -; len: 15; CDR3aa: CASSYASGGHNEQFF
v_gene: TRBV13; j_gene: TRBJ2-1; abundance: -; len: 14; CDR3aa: CASSSMGHYNEQFF
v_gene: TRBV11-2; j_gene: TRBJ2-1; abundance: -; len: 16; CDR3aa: CASSLDRLSVGYEQFF
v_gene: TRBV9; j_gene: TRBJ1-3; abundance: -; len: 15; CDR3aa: CASSPQQGPRNTIYF
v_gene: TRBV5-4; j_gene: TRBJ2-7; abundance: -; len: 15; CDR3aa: CASSPPTSGTDEQYF
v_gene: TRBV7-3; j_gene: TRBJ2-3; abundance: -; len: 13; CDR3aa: CASSSGSTDTQYF
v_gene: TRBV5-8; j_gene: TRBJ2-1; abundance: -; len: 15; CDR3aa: CASSLGAVRLNEQFF
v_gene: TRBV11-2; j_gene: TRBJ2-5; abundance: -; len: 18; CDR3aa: CASSPGTSGSMIQETQYF
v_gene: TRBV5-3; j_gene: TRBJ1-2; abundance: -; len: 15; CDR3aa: CARSTGPPTNYGYTF
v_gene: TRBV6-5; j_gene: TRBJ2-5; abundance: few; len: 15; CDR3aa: CASRVGQAVGGGQYF
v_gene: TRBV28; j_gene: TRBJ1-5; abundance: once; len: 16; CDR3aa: CASTTPAGIGNQPQHF
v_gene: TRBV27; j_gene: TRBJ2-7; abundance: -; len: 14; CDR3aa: CASSLSKQGDEQYF
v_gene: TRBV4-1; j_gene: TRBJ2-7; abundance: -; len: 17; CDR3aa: CASSQGQGLATAYEQYF
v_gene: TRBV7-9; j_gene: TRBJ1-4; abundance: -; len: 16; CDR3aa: CASRSGTSATNEKLFF
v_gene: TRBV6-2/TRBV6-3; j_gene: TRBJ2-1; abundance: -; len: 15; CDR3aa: CASSYAQGLAKKQFF
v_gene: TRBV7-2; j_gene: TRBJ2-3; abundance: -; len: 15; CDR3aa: CASSLNQLAGDTQYF
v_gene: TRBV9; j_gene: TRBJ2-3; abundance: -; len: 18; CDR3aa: CASSVVRSVWRATDTQYF
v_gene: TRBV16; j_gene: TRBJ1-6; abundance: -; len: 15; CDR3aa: CASSPRGTFNSPLHF
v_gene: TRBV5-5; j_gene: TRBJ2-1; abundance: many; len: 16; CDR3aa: CASSLDTEDYYNEQFF
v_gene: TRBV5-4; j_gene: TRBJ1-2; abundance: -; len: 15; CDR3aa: CASSSGGARDYGYTF
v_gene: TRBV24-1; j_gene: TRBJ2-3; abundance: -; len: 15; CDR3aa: CATSDFGLAKDTQYF
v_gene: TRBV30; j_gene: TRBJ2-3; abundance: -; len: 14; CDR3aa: CAWARRDSTDTQYF
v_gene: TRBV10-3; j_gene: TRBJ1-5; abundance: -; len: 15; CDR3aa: CAISESNPARQPQHF
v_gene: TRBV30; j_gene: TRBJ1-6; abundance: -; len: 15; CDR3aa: CAWKTPGTGSSPLHF
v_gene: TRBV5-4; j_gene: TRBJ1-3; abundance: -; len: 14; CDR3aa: CASSPGTGENTIYF